One and the same sample provided the 17 T cell receptor beta chains below, sequenced in a study of radiation and T cells in renal cell carcinoma. Sequenced by immunoSEQ multiplex PCR; TCRdb stores in-frame clones only, minus some. This sample yields about 130,000 clones, of which more than 75% are seen a single time; nearly 6% belongs to the top ten. The time point was: blood 2 weeks post-SBRT. As to treatment: 15 Gy SBRT to primary tumor, nephrectomy 4 weeks later. The material sequenced was blood, taken from a patient whose treatment included radiotherapy and nephrectomy. The receptors were gathered from a woman aged 70 to 79 with renal cell carcinoma.

The chain recombines TRBV7-2 with TRBJ1-1, with D unresolved. Trimming left V 5 bases short and J 0 bases short, with 7 bases between. This CDR3 contains 13 residues. The germline V gene has CDR1 SGHTA and CDR2 FQGNSA. Here the CDR3 reads CASSPYMNTEAFF. DNA of the CDR3: TGTGCCAGCAGCCCATACATGAACACTGAAGCTTTCTTT.

The chain is built from TRBV18 and TRBJ2-3; 11 positions agree with TRBD2. The CDR3 extends over 15 amino acids. After removal of 2 bases from V and 4 bases from J, the junction contained 2 bases not matched to a gene. Per the germline V gene, CDR1 is KGHSH and CDR2 is LQKENI. The CDR3 loop reads CASSPKTSGADTQYF. In DNA, the CDR3 is TGTGCCAGCTCACCAAAGACTAGCGGGGCAGATACGCAGTATTTT.

The J gene is TRBJ1-2, the V gene TRBV5-5; D remains ambiguous. CDR3 length: 13 amino acids. CDR1 is SGHKS, CDR2 YYEKEE, per germline (reference sequence). The germline V and J ends were trimmed by 0 bases and 7 bases, with 10 bases remaining between them. CDR3 sequence: CASSLEGRGGYTF. CDR3 coding DNA: TGTGCCAGCAGCTTGGAAGGGCGTGGTGGCTACACCTTC.

The chain is built from TRBV5-1 and TRBJ2-5, with 8 positions matching TRBD2. The junction had 21 bases not matched to a gene; V was cut back by 4 bases and J by 1 base. This CDR3 comprises 20 residues. The V gene's germline CDR1 is SGHRS and CDR2 YFSETQ. The CDR3 nucleotides read TGCGCCAGCAGCCATACTTTCGCCTACAGCGGGGGAGAACTCCAAGAGACCCAGTACTTC. As protein: CASSHTFAYSGGELQETQYF. Full variable domain (rest looked up from reference TRBV5-1 and TRBJ2-5): KAGVTQTPRYLIKTRGQQVTLSCSPISGHRSVSWYQQTPGQGLQFLFEYFSETQRNKGNFPGRFSGRQFSNSRSEMNVSTLELGDSALYLCASSHTFAYSGGELQETQYFGPGTRLLVL.

This clone was seen a single time. This chain connects TRBV5-1 to TRBJ2-7; D assignment may be TRBD1 or TRBD2 (5 bases each). Germline CDR1 reads SGHRS; CDR2 reads YFSETQ. V was pared by 6 bases and J by 2 bases, with 12 bases between. The CDR3 spans 13 residues. This CDR3 is CASTGTSTYEQYF. The DNA for the CDR3 is TGCGCCAGCACCGGGACGAGCACCTACGAGCAGTACTTC.

The V gene is TRBV27, the J gene TRBJ2-7, with D perhaps matching TRBD2 (5 bases). V shed 5 bases and J shed 5 bases, with 16 bases lying between them. CDR1 and CDR2 (germline): MNHEY, SMNVEV (reference sequence). This CDR3 contains 14 residues. The CDR3 DNA sequence: TGTGCCAGCAGTGAACGGGATAGAAGGAACGAGCAGTACTTC. The encoded protein is CASSERDRRNEQYF.

The genes are TRBV5-1 and TRBJ1-1; D is possibly TRBD1 (6 bases). This CDR3 is 13 amino acids long. Deletions cut 4 bases from V and 4 bases from J, with 11 bases between. The germline V gene encodes CDR1 SGHRS and CDR2 YFSETQ. CDR3 nucleotides: TGCGCCAGCAGCAGGGGGGGAGGCACTGAAGCTTTCTTT. Protein product: CASSRGGGTEAFF.

This chain uses TRBV28 with TRBJ1-2, with D uncertain. Germline lookup yields CDR1 MDHEN and CDR2 SYDVKM. Trimming pared 4 bases from V and 8 bases from J, leaving 8 bases between. This CDR3 region has 11 residues. This CDR3 reads CASSSIVGYTF. CDR3 DNA: TGTGCCAGCAGTTCGATCGTCGGCTACACCTTC.

This clone was seen a handful of times. The genes are TRBV6-6 and TRBJ1-1; 9 bases line up with TRBD1. J lost 4 bases, V lost 4 bases, and 7 bases had no gene match. The CDR3 spans 15 residues. Germline V gene data show CDR1 as MNHNY and CDR2 as SVGAGI (reference sequence). The chain's CDR3 is CASSSPTGGGTEAFF. In DNA form, the CDR3 reads TGTGCCAGCAGTTCTCCGACAGGGGGGGGCACTGAAGCTTTCTTT.

As to this clone: At the DNA level, this CDR3 is encoded by other sequences in the same sample as well. The chain has TRBV30 and TRBJ1-3; the D gene is possibly TRBD1 (6 bases). Germline loops: CDR1 GTSNPN, CDR2 SVGIG (reference sequence). The CDR3 runs 14 residues. V was clipped by 0 bases and J by 2 bases, with 8 bases between them. The DNA for the CDR3 is TGTGCCTGGAGTGTAGGGGGAACTGGAAACACCATATATTTT. Translation: CAWSVGGTGNTIYF. Full variable domain (outside the CDR3, taken from reference TRBV30 and TRBJ1-3): SQTIHQWPATLVQPVGSPLSLECTVEGTSNPNLYWYRQAAGRGLQLLFYSVGIGQISSEVPQNLSASRPQDRQFILSSKKLLLSDSGFYLCAWSVGGTGNTIYFGEGSWLTVV.

The CDR3 DNA follows: TGTGCCACCAGCAGAGGGGGCAAGGGGGACGGAACTGAAGCTTTCTTT. This codes for CATSRGGKGDGTEAFF. This sequence joins TRBV15 and TRBJ1-1; D is perhaps TRBD1 (6 bases). Germline V gene sequence: CDR1 LNHNV, CDR2 YYDKDF (reference sequence). This CDR3 has 16 amino acids. V was shortened by 1 base and J by 5 bases, with 17 bases between the two germline ends.

This sequence joins TRBV30 and TRBJ2-4, with TRBD2 identical over 12 bases. The CDR3 consists of 16 residues. The germline gives CDR1 GTSNPN, CDR2 SVGIG (reference sequence). The V and J ends lost 3 bases and 7 bases, in that order; junction bases with no gene match: 10. The CDR3 sequence is CAWSPPGLAGLNIQYF. The CDR3 DNA follows: TGTGCCTGGAGCCCCCCCGGACTAGCGGGGTTGAACATTCAGTACTTC.

The chain uses TRBV29-1 and TRBJ1-3; 7 nucleotides line up with TRBD1. The CDR3 spans 15 residues. Germline lookup yields CDR1 SQVTM and CDR2 ANQGSEA. J was trimmed by 0 bases and V by 2 bases; bases with no gene match: 4. Written as DNA, the CDR3 is TGCAGCGTTGAATACAGGGGCCTCTCTGGAAACACCATATATTTT. Translated, it gives CSVEYRGLSGNTIYF.

This sequence joins TRBV5-5 and TRBJ2-3, with D perhaps TRBD1 or TRBD2 (5 bases each). From germline, CDR1 is SGHKS and CDR2 YYEKEE (reference sequence). This CDR3 comprises 14 residues. With 5 bases removed from V and 2 bases from J, the gap between germline ends came to 12 bases. The CDR3 bases are TGTGCCAGCAGAGGGGACCCCTTCACAGATACGCAGTATTTT. It codes for CASRGDPFTDTQYF.

This clone was observed a handful of times. Other DNA sequences in this sample translate to the same CDR3. The V and J genes are TRBV9 and TRBJ1-1; D ambiguous. This CDR3 region has 12 residues. V lost 0 bases, J lost 3 bases, and 3 bases lay in between. Germline assignment: CDR1 SGDLS and CDR2 YYNGEE. The CDR3 is CASSVADTEAFF. As DNA, the CDR3 is TGTGCCAGCAGCGTAGCCGACACTGAAGCTTTCTTT.

The chain joins TRBV30 to TRBJ1-1, with D unclear. This CDR3 region has 14 residues. The germline CDR1 and CDR2 sequences are GTSNPN and SVGIG (reference sequence). Trimming cost V 3 bases and J 3 bases, with 14 bases left between them. This CDR3 is CAWRRGLGYTEAFF. The CDR3 DNA reads TGTGCCTGGAGAAGAGGGTTAGGGTACACTGAAGCTTTCTTT.

The rearrangement uses TRBV6-6 and TRBJ2-7; D is unresolved. Trimming cost V 2 bases and J 4 bases, with 9 bases left between them. Germline V gene data show CDR1 as MNHNY and CDR2 as SVGAGI (reference sequence). The CDR3 extends over 13 amino acids. The CDR3 reads CASSYLNSYEQYF. The CDR3 DNA reads TGTGCCAGCAGTTACCTAAATTCTTACGAGCAGTACTTC.